This entry lists 13 T cell receptor beta chains sequenced from one sample in a study of radiation and T cells in renal cell carcinoma. Time point denoted: blood 2 weeks post-SBRT. Treatment reported: 15 Gy SBRT to primary tumor, nephrectomy 4 weeks later. Profiled with immunoSEQ multiplex PCR; TCRdb holds only in-frame clones, not every one. The sample records about 150,000 clones, about 91% being singletons. The sample here was blood, taken from a patient whose treatment included radiotherapy and nephrectomy. The receptors shown here come from a woman aged 45-59 years with renal cell carcinoma.

V gene TRBV6-1 combines with J gene TRBJ2-1; 9 nucleotides line up with TRBD1. This CDR3 has 15 amino acids. V lost 6 bases, J lost 1 base, and 4 bases stayed unmatched. In germline, CDR1 is MNHNS, CDR2 SASEGT. CDR3 in amino acids: CASRWTGESYNEQFF. DNA of the CDR3: TGTGCCAGCAGATGGACAGGGGAGTCCTACAATGAGCAGTTCTTC.

The chain recombines TRBV7-2 with TRBJ1-1; no definite D call. Germline CDR1 is SGHTA and CDR2 is FQGNSA. Trimming stripped 2 bases from V and 11 bases from J, with 12 bases between. CDR3 length: 12 residues. The CDR3 DNA is TGTGCCAGCAGCTTAATCGGACTCGGGGCTTTCTTT. Translating gives CASSLIGLGAFF.

This rearrangement joins TRBV5-5 to TRBJ1-6, with a possible D match to TRBD1 (5 bases). V was cut by 0 bases and J by 0 bases, with 10 bases left in between. CDR1 and CDR2 from the germline V gene are SGHKS and YYEKEE (reference sequence). The CDR3 spans 17 residues. The CDR3, as DNA: TGTGCCAGCAGCTTGGAGCCAGGGATCTCCTATAATTCACCCCTCCACTTT. It codes for CASSLEPGISYNSPLHF.

V usage is TRBV5-1 and J usage is TRBJ2-5, with 9 bases that match TRBD1. CDR3 length equals 15 residues. The germline gives CDR1 SGHRS, CDR2 YFSETQ. J lost 3 bases, V lost 6 bases, and 9 bases had no gene match. The CDR3 DNA reads TGCGCCAGCACTCGATCCACAGGGGGCGAAGAGACCCAGTACTTC. It specifies CASTRSTGGEETQYF.

This rearrangement joins TRBV10-2 to TRBJ1-5, with D unclear. Germline V gives CDR1 WSHSY, CDR2 SAAADI. The V and J ends lost 5 bases and 1 base respectively, with 12 bases between them. The CDR3 has 15 residues. The CDR3 DNA is TGCGCCAGCAGTCCGGGCGGGAGAAGCAATCAGCCCCAGCATTTT. Encoded protein: CASSPGGRSNQPQHF.

The chain's CDR3 is CASSPIGHLKTF. The DNA for the CDR3 is TGTGCCAGCAGCCCCATAGGGCACTTGAAGACCTTC. V and J are TRBV14 and TRBJ1-2; D ambiguous. This CDR3 is built from 12 residues. The V gene's germline CDR1 is SGHDN and CDR2 FVKESK. V dropped 4 bases and J dropped 14 bases, with 17 bases sitting between them.

This clone showed up just a few times. The chain combines TRBV6-5 with TRBJ1-2, with TRBD1 matching over 8 bases. Germline CDR1 is MNHEY and CDR2 is SVGAGI. The CDR3 covers 14 residues. J gave up 8 bases and V 2 bases, and 7 bases lay outside the gene matches. CDR3 nucleotides: TGTGCCAGCAGTTACGGACAGGGACTAGAAGGCTACACCTTC. Residues: CASSYGQGLEGYTF.

This chain joins TRBV5-5 and TRBJ1-6, with 7 nucleotides matching TRBD1. The germline V gene encodes CDR1 SGHKS and CDR2 YYEKEE (reference sequence). The ends lost 2 bases at V and 5 bases at J; junction bases unmatched: 1. The CDR3 spans 14 residues. The CDR3 DNA sequence: TGTGCCAGCAGCTTCGGGACAGATAATTCACCCCTCCACTTT. Translation gives CASSFGTDNSPLHF.

This sequence joins TRBV6-6 and TRBJ2-5; no clear D gene. CDR3 length: 14 residues. Germline lookup yields CDR1 MNHNY and CDR2 SVGAGI (reference sequence). The V gene lost 0 bases and the J gene lost 5 bases, with 10 bases spanning the gap. In DNA, the CDR3 is TGTGCCAGCAGTTACTCGATACGGGTTGAGACCCAGTACTTC. Translation: CASSYSIRVETQYF.

The V call is TRBV4-3, the J call TRBJ2-3, with 10 nucleotides matching TRBD2. The V and J ends lost 1 base and 1 base, in that order; junction bases with no gene match: 8. The germline CDR1 and CDR2 sequences are LGHNA and YSLEER. CDR3 length: 18 amino acids. The DNA for the CDR3 is TGCGCCAGCAGCCAAGGGATTAGCGGGGGGCAAGGCACAGATACGCAGTATTTT. Translating gives CASSQGISGGQGTDTQYF.

Of note for this clone: The sample carries other DNA sequences with the same CDR3. The rearrangement uses TRBV5-1 and TRBJ2-1; D remains ambiguous. The CDR3 covers 11 residues. Per germline, CDR1 SGHRS and CDR2 YFSETQ. Trimming removed 1 base from V and 7 bases from J, with 3 bases in between. CDR3: CASSLLNEQFF. The CDR3, as DNA: TGCGCCAGCAGCTTGCTGAATGAGCAGTTCTTC.

This clone came up once. The chain combines TRBV18 with TRBJ2-3; the D is unclear. Germline V gene data show CDR1 as KGHSH and CDR2 as LQKENI. The CDR3 runs 11 residues. Trimming pared 4 bases from V and 1 base from J, leaving 0 bases between. The CDR3 spells CASSRTDTQYF. The DNA of the CDR3 is TGTGCCAGCTCACGCACAGATACGCAGTATTTT.

This clone was recorded a few times. This specimen includes other DNA sequences encoding the same CDR3. The chain's CDR3 is CASSLGANTEAFF. CDR3 sequence (DNA): TGTGCCAGCAGCTTAGGGGCCAACACTGAAGCTTTCTTT. The gene calls are TRBV7-3 and TRBJ1-1, with D possibly being TRBD1 (5 bases). The CDR3 contains 13 residues. With 2 bases removed from V and 2 bases from J, the gap between germline ends came to 6 bases. Looked up from germline, CDR1 is SGHTA and CDR2 is FQGTGA.